Presented here are 5 T cell receptor beta chains from one specimen sequenced in a study of control samples from healthy donors and cancer patients (dated by TCRdb to about 2020). Receptor libraries were prepared by the immunoSEQ multiplex PCR assay. Held by TCRdb, this immuneACCESS table contains in-frame sequences only and omits some clones. Under half of the omission traces to an unresolved V gene where checked; the cause of the rest is unknown. Counted in this sample were 200,000 to 250,000 clones; about 94% of them appeared once. Over 1.2% of the sample rests with the top ten. Sequenced material: blood. These receptors all stem from a man between 45 and 60 years old in good health.

The chain couples TRBV7-6 to TRBJ2-7; 12 nucleotides agree with TRBD2. Per the germline V gene, CDR1 is SGHVS and CDR2 is FNYEAQ. V shed 6 bases, J shed 6 bases, and the junction held 6 bases outside the gene matches. The CDR3 extends over 14 amino acids. For the CDR3, the DNA is TGTGCCAGCAGTCCGGGACTAGCGGGTTTCGAGCAGTACTTC. This sequence encodes CASSPGLAGFEQYF.

J is TRBJ2-2 and V is TRBV7-9; D unresolved. CDR1 is SEHNR and CDR2 is FQNEAQ in the germline V gene (reference sequence). V lost 5 bases and J lost 3, with 10 bases in between. The CDR3 is made up of 14 amino acids. The CDR3 is CASSMRKDTGELFF. CDR3 bases: TGTGCCAGCAGCATGAGGAAGGACACCGGGGAGCTGTTTTTT.

This clone was picked up one time. The genes are TRBV11-2 and TRBJ2-1; D remains unclear. CDR3 length: 13 residues. Looked up from germline, CDR1 is SGHAT and CDR2 is FQNNGV. V shed 5 bases and J shed 7 bases, with 12 bases lying between them. CDR3 amino acids: CASSPGGFNEQFF. Written as DNA, the CDR3 is TGTGCCAGCAGCCCCGGCGGTTTTAATGAGCAGTTCTTC.

The rearrangement joins TRBV7-9 to TRBJ1-5; no clear D gene. The V end lost 0 bases, the J end lost 7 bases, and 10 bases lay between the germline ends. Germline V gives CDR1 SEHNR, CDR2 FQNEAQ (reference sequence). The CDR3 is made up of 14 amino acids. The CDR3 DNA reads TGTGCCAGCAGCTTAGCGGGCGAGTTGCAGCCCCAGCATTTT. This gives the protein CASSLAGELQPQHF.

This chain connects TRBV6-4 to TRBJ1-6; unclear D gene. The V and J ends lost 7 bases and 0 bases respectively, with 4 bases between them. Per the germline V gene, CDR1 is MRHNA and CDR2 is SNTAGT. The CDR3 totals 13 residues. In DNA, the CDR3 is TGTGCCAGCAAAAGCTCCTATAATTCACCCCTCCACTTT. Translation gives CASKSSYNSPLHF.